A selection of T cell receptor beta chains follows, all from one sample in a study of beta chain features in type 1 diabetes. Some clones are missing from TCRdb's copy, which holds only in-frame ones; the method was immunoSEQ multiplex PCR. The data contain tens of thousands of clones, approximately 62% of them singletons. Sample: Tregs from blood. The source is a young man with type 1 diabetes. Some clones in this sample may be carry-over from other donors' samples. Both conserved end residues are part of each CDR3. A D gene is named only where the DNA matches it firmly. A row's size may be missing; if present it is once, few, many or a size class.

TRBJ1-2,TRBD1,few,TRBV7-2,TGTGCCAGCAGCTCGGGACAGAGGGGCTACACCTTC,CASSSGQRGYTF
TRBJ2-5,TRBD1,NA,TRBV29-1,TGCAGCGTTTTGACAGGGTTGCAAGAGACCCAGTACTTC,CSVLTGLQETQYF
TRBJ2-7,TRBD1,NA,TRBV5-1,TGCGCCAGCAGGTTACAGGGGGCTGATGAGCAGTACTTC,CASRLQGADEQYF
TRBJ1-2,NA,few,TRBV28,TGTGCCAGCAGCTCCCCCGTTGGCTACACCTTC,CASSSPVGYTF
TRBJ2-3,TRBD2,NA,TRBV6-6,TGTGCCAGCACGGGGGGGCTAGCAGATACGCAGTATTTT,CASTGGLADTQYF
TRBJ2-7,NA,few,TRBV29-1,TGCAGCGTCGTGACAGGTAAAATCTACGAGCAGTACTTC,CSVVTGKIYEQYF
TRBJ1-5,NA,few,TRBV23-1,TGCGCCAGCAGACACAGGGTTGGCAATCAGCCCCAGCATTTT,CASRHRVGNQPQHF
TRBJ1-5,NA,NA,TRBV29-1,TGCAGCGCGCAGACAGATAGCAATCAGCCCCAGCATTTT,CSAQTDSNQPQHF
TRBJ2-7,TRBD2,NA,TRBV7-2,TGTGCCAGCAGCTCGACCTCCCCACTAGCGGGGGGGCTCGAGCAGTACTTC,CASSSTSPLAGGLEQYF
TRBJ2-2,TRBD2,NA,TRBV2,TGTGCCAGCAGTCAGCTAGCGGGGATGAACACCGGGGAGCTGTTTTTT,CASSQLAGMNTGELFF
TRBJ2-7,TRBD2,NA,TRBV5-1,TGCGCCAGCAGCTTGGGAAGCGGGGGGACGACCTACGAGCAGTACTTC,CASSLGSGGTTYEQYF
TRBJ2-3,NA,NA,TRBV4-2,TGTGCCAGCAGCCAAGTACTGAGCCGAACAGATACGCAGTATTTT,CASSQVLSRTDTQYF
TRBJ1-5,NA,NA,TRBV19,TGTGCCAGTCGGAGGGGAACTCAGCCCCAGCATTTT,CASRRGTQPQHF
TRBJ2-5,NA,NA,TRBV4-3,TGCGCCAGCAGCCAGGTTTTCGGGCAAGAGACCCAGTACTTC,CASSQVFGQETQYF
TRBJ2-3,TRBD1,NA,TRBV5-4,TGTGCCAGCAGCGGACAGGGATGGTCAGATACGCAGTATTTT,CASSGQGWSDTQYF
TRBJ2-7,NA,NA,TRBV7-2,TGTGCCAGCAGCCTACGCGCCGACTACGAGCAGTACTTC,CASSLRADYEQYF
TRBJ1-1,TRBD1,NA,TRBV4-2,TGTGCCAGCAGCTCAGGGGGCTGGACTGAAGCTTTCTTT,CASSSGGWTEAFF
TRBJ2-5,NA,NA,TRBV28,TGTGCCAGCAGTCTGGAGGGCGTACGGCAGTACTTC,CASSLEGVRQYF
TRBJ1-2,TRBD1,NA,TRBV10-3,TGTGCCATCAGAGACAGGGCATACTATGGCTACACCTTC,CAIRDRAYYGYTF
TRBJ1-4,NA,NA,TRBV28,TGTGCCAGCATCCCTGCCTCGGGGGGGACGGCTGAAAAACTGTTTTTT,CASIPASGGTAEKLFF
TRBJ2-7,TRBD1,few,TRBV28,TGTGCCAGCAGTGGACAGGGAGACGAGCAGTACTTC,CASSGQGDEQYF
TRBJ2-7,NA,once,TRBV28,TGTGCCAGCACCCGGGGGGCAAGGAACGAGCAGTACTTC,CASTRGARNEQYF
TRBJ1-1,NA,NA,TRBV5-1,TGCGCCAGCAGCTTGTCGGGCAGGGCCACTGAAGCTTTCTTT,CASSLSGRATEAFF
TRBJ2-7,NA,NA,TRBV7-2,TGTGCCAGCAGCTTAGGGCGGCTCTCCTACGAGCAGTACTTC,CASSLGRLSYEQYF
TRBJ2-3,TRBD2,NA,TRBV29-1,TGCAGCGTGGGGACTAGCGGGGGGGTCACAGATACGCAGTATTTT,CSVGTSGGVTDTQYF
TRBJ2-7,NA,few,TRBV7-9,TGTGCCAGCAGCTTAGCGGGGGGCTACGAGCAGTACTTC,CASSLAGGYEQYF
TRBJ2-2,TRBD2,NA,TRBV5-1,TGCGCCAGCAGCTTCGGACTAGCGGGGGCCGGGGAGCTGTTTTTT,CASSFGLAGAGELFF
TRBJ2-5,TRBD1,NA,TRBV6-1,TGTGCCAGCACCGGGACAGGGTACGAGACCCAGTACTTC,CASTGTGYETQYF
TRBJ2-7,TRBD1,NA,TRBV29-1,TGCAGCGTTGAAAGACAGGGGGCTTCCGACGAGCAGTACTTC,CSVERQGASDEQYF
TRBJ1-3,TRBD1,NA,TRBV7-6,TGTGCCAGCAGCCCGGACACTGGGACAGGGGACGGAAACACCATATATTTT,CASSPDTGTGDGNTIYF
TRBJ1-2,TRBD1,NA,TRBV7-2,TGTGCCAGCAGCTTATCTACAGGGGATAACTATGGCTACACCTTC,CASSLSTGDNYGYTF
TRBJ1-4,NA,few,TRBV2,TGTGCCAGCAGTGAACGGTGGCAGGGCGAAAAACTGTTTTTT,CASSERWQGEKLFF
TRBJ1-1,TRBD1,once,TRBV29-1,TGCAGCGTTGAACAGGGGGCGCGGAACACTGAAGCTTTCTTT,CSVEQGARNTEAFF
TRBJ2-4,TRBD1,NA,TRBV5-1,TGCGCCAGCAGGGGGACAGGGGTAAACATTCAGTACTTC,CASRGTGVNIQYF
TRBJ1-1,NA,NA,TRBV6-6,TGTGCCAGCAGTTCCTCGACAGGGAACACTGAAGCTTTCTTT,CASSSSTGNTEAFF
TRBJ1-5,TRBD1,NA,TRBV18,TGTGCCAGCCCCCAAGACAGGGGCAGGAATCAGCCCCAGCATTTT,CASPQDRGRNQPQHF
TRBJ2-5,NA,NA,TRBV2,TGTGCCAGCAGTGAAAGGGGCAGGGGATCAGAGACCCAGTACTTC,CASSERGRGSETQYF
TRBJ2-1,TRBD1,once,TRBV9,TGTGCCAGCAGCGTGGGGACAGGGCACGGTTCGAATGAGCAGTTCTTC,CASSVGTGHGSNEQFF
TRBJ2-5,NA,NA,TRBV7-3,TGTGCCAGCAGCTTAAGAGCGGCTACTAATGGGGAGACCCAGTACTTC,CASSLRAATNGETQYF
TRBJ2-7,NA,NA,TRBV19,TGTGCCAGTAGAAAACACAGGGGGGGATCCTACGAGCAGTACTTC,CASRKHRGGSYEQYF
TRBJ2-7,TRBD1,few,TRBV5-6,TGTGCCAGCAGCTCGACAGGGGGTTCTTCCTACGAGCAGTACTTC,CASSSTGGSSYEQYF
TRBJ2-3,NA,NA,TRBV18,TGTGCCAGCTCACCCCGCCGGGGTAGCACAGATACGCAGTATTTT,CASSPRRGSTDTQYF
TRBJ1-5,NA,once,TRBV7-2,TGTGCCAGCAGCGCCAGTGGAGGGACTGGGCCCCAGCATTTT,CASSASGGTGPQHF
TRBJ2-3,NA,once,TRBV9,TGTGCCAGCAGCGATCCTAGCGGCACAGATACGCAGTATTTT,CASSDPSGTDTQYF
TRBJ2-7,TRBD1,NA,TRBV28,TGTGCCAGCAGTCGCCGGGACAGGGCCGGCGAGCAGTACTTC,CASSRRDRAGEQYF
TRBJ1-5,TRBD1,NA,TRBV6-6,TGTGCCAGCAGTTCAAGGGGGCCTCAGCCCCAGCATTTT,CASSSRGPQPQHF